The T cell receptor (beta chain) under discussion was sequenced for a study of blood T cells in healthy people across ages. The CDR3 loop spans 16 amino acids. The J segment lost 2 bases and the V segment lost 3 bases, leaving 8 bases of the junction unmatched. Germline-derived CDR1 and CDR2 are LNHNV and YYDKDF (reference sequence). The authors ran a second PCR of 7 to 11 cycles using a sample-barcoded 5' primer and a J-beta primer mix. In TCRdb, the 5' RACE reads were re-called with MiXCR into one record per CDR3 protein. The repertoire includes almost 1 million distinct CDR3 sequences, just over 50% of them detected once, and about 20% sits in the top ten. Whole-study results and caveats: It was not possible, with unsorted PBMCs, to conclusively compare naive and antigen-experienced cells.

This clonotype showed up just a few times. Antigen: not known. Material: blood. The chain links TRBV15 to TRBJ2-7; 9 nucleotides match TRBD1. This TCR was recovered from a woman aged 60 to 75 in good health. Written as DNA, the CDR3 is TGTGCCACCAGCAGGGGACAGGGCGCGGGTACCTACGAGCAGTACTTC. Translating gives CATSRGQGAGTYEQYF.